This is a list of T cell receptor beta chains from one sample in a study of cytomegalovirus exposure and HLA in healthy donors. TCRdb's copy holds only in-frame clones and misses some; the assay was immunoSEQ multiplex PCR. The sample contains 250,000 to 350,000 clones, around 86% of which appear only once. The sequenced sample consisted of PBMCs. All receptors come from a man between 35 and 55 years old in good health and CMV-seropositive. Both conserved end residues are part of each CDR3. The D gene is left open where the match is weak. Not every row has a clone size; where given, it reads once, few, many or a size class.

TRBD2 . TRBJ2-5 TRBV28 CASSLTARREGGETQYF TGTGCCAGCAGTTTAACGGCGCGGCGGGAGGGAGGGGAGACCCAGTACTTC
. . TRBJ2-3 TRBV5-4 CASSLEGGAADTQYF TGTGCCAGCAGCTTGGAGGGCGGGGCGGCAGATACGCAGTATTTT
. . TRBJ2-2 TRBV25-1 CASSGFYSRNTGELFF TGTGCCAGCAGTGGCTTTTACAGCCGGAACACCGGGGAGCTGTTTTTT
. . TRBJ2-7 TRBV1 CTSSEGGLAGVFSYEQYF TGCACCAGCTCGGAGGGGGGACTAGCGGGAGTGTTCTCCTACGAGCAGTACTTC
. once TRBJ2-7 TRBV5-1 CASSLASRGPREQYF TGCGCCAGCAGTCTCGCATCTAGAGGTCCCCGGGAGCAGTACTTC
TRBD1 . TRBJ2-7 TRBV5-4 CASSNNDRGFTYEQYF TGTGCCAGCAGCAATAATGACAGGGGATTTACCTACGAGCAGTACTTC
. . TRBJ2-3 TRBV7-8 CASSLVWRLTSTDTQYF TGTGCCAGCAGCTTAGTGTGGCGGCTGACTAGCACAGATACGCAGTATTTT
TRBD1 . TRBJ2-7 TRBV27 CASRWTGGYEQYF TGTGCCAGCAGATGGACAGGGGGCTACGAGCAGTACTTC
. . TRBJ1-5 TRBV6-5 CASTKNQPQHF TGTGCCAGCACTAAAAATCAGCCCCAGCATTTT
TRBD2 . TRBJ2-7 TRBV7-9 CSSSFSGTSGDEQYF TGTTCCAGCAGCTTTTCCGGGACTAGCGGGGACGAGCAGTACTTC
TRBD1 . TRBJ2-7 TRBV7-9 CASSLLQGSDEQYF TGTGCCAGCAGCTTATTACAGGGGAGCGACGAGCAGTACTTC
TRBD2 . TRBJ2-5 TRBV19 CASRTSGTETQYF TGTGCCAGTCGGACTAGCGGGACGGAGACCCAGTACTTC
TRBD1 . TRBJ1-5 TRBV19 CASMTGGSGSNQPQHF TGTGCCAGCATGACAGGGGGCTCAGGAAGCAATCAGCCCCAGCATTTT
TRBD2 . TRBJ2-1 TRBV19 CASSQSGRGSYNEQFF TGTGCCAGTAGTCAGAGCGGGAGGGGGTCCTACAATGAGCAGTTCTTC
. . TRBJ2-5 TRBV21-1 CASSKSCGRAETQYF TGTGCCAGCAGCAAGAGTTGCGGGAGGGCGGAGACCCAGTACTTC
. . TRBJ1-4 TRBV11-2 CASSPAIGEGKLFF TGTGCCAGCAGCCCAGCTATCGGGGAGGGTAAGCTGTTTTTT
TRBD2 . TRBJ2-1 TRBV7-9 CASSRQETSAYNEQFF TGTGCCAGCAGCCGGCAGGAGACTAGCGCCTACAATGAGCAGTTCTTC
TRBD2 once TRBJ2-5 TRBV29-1 CSVGLAGVPETQYF TGCAGCGTGGGACTAGCGGGGGTGCCAGAGACCCAGTACTTC
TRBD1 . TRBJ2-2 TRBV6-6 CASSPDRFNTGELFF TGTGCCAGCAGCCCGGACAGGTTTAACACCGGGGAGCTGTTTTTT
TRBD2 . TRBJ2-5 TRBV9 CASSVLAGDEETQYF TGTGCCAGCAGCGTATTAGCGGGAGACGAAGAGACCCAGTACTTC
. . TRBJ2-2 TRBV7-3 CASSSRGTGELFF TGTGCCAGCAGCTCGAGAGGCACCGGGGAGCTGTTTTTT
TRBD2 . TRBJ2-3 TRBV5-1 CASSSGLAGATDTQYF TGCGCCAGCAGTTCCGGACTAGCGGGAGCCACAGATACGCAGTATTTT
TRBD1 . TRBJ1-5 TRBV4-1 CASSQVGTVNQPQHF TGCGCCAGCAGCCAAGTGGGGACAGTCAATCAGCCCCAGCATTTT
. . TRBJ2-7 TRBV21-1 CASSKQRGRFYEQYF TGTGCCAGCAGCAAACAAAGGGGGCGCTTCTACGAGCAGTACTTC
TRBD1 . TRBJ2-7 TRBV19 CASSTGTGGFYEQYF TGTGCCAGTAGTACCGGGACAGGGGGCTTCTACGAGCAGTACTTC
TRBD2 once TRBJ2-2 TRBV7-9 CSSSIGRASLSTGELFF TGTTCCAGCAGCATTGGGAGGGCCTCGCTGAGCACCGGGGAGCTGTTTTTT
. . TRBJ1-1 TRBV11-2 CASSPLGRSRRAEAFF TGTGCCAGCAGCCCCCTTGGGAGGTCTAGGCGGGCTGAAGCTTTCTTT
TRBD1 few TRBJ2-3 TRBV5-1 CASSPWTGDTDTQYF TGCGCCAGCAGCCCTTGGACAGGGGACACAGATACGCAGTATTTT
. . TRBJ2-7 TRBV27 CASSLQGLGYEQYF TGTGCCAGCAGTTTGCAGGGGTTGGGCTACGAGCAGTACTTC
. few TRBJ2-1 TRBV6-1 CASNSYNEQFF TGTGCCAGCAATAGTTACAATGAGCAGTTCTTC
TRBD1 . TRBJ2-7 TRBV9 CASSVGQGYSYEQYF TGTGCCAGCAGCGTGGGACAGGGATACTCCTACGAGCAGTACTTC
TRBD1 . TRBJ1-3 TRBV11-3 CASSSRTGSGNTIYF TGTGCCAGCAGCTCTAGGACAGGCTCTGGAAACACCATATATTTT
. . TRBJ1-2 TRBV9 CASSSPRDYTF TGTGCCAGCAGCTCCCCCAGGGACTACACCTTC
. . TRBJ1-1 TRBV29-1 CSVGGQARRTEAFF TGCAGCGTTGGCGGGCAGGCCCGCAGGACTGAAGCTTTCTTT
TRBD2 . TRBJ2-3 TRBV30 CAWSLLVLAGEADTQYF TGTGCCTGGAGTCTATTGGTACTAGCGGGAGAGGCAGATACGCAGTATTTT
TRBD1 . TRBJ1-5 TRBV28 CASSWDRDQPQHF TGTGCCAGCAGTTGGGACAGGGACCAGCCCCAGCATTTT
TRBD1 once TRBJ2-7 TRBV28 CASARDRGYEQYF TGTGCCAGCGCCCGGGACAGGGGGTACGAGCAGTACTTC
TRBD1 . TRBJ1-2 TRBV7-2 CASSLTGVSYGYTF TGTGCCAGCAGCTTGACAGGGGTGAGCTATGGCTACACCTTC
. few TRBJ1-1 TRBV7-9 CASSPSGGANAEAFF TGTGCCAGCAGCCCTAGCGGGGGTGCGAACGCTGAAGCTTTCTTT
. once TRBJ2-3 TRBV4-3 CASSQDGGIGSTDTQYF TGCGCCAGCAGCCAAGATGGGGGGATTGGTAGCACAGATACGCAGTATTTT
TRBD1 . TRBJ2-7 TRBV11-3 CASSRGPLTYEQYF TGTGCCAGCAGCAGGGGGCCCCTGACCTACGAGCAGTACTTC
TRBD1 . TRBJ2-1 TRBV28 CASSSNRGRILKDEQFF TGTGCCAGCAGTTCAAATAGGGGGCGCATATTAAAGGATGAGCAGTTCTTC
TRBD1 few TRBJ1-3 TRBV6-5 CASTRGHTIYF TGTGCCAGCACAAGGGGGCACACCATATATTTT
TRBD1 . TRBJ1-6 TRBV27 CASRTGYNSPLHF TGTGCCAGCCGGACAGGCTATAATTCACCCCTCCACTTT
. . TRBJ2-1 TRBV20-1 CSASTYNEQFF TGCAGTGCTAGTACTTACAATGAGCAGTTCTTC
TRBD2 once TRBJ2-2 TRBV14 CASSQKWLAGGTGELFF TGTGCCAGCAGCCAAAAGTGGCTAGCGGGAGGCACCGGGGAGCTGTTTTTT
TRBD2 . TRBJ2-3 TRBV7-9 CASSSGTSGTDTQYF TGTGCCAGCAGCTCCGGGACTAGCGGCACAGATACGCAGTATTTT
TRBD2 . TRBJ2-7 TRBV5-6 CASSFRVGLNYEQYF TGTGCCAGCAGCTTCCGGGTGGGACTAAACTACGAGCAGTACTTC
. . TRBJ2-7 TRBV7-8 CASSLSLSYEQYF TGTGCCAGCAGCTTATCCCTGTCCTACGAGCAGTACTTC
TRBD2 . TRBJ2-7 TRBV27 CASSAPLAPYEQYF TGTGCCAGCAGTGCCCCACTAGCGCCCTACGAGCAGTACTTC
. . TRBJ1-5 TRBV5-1 CASSQGSSQPQHF TGCGCCAGCAGCCAGGGTAGCAGTCAGCCCCAGCATTTT
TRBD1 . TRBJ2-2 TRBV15 CATSRSTGGRTGELFF TGTGCCACCAGCAGATCGACAGGGGGTAGAACCGGGGAGCTGTTTTTT
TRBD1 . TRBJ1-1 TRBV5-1 CAGKVGTANTEAFF TGCGCCGGGAAGGTTGGGACAGCGAACACTGAAGCTTTCTTT
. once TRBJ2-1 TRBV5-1 CASSLGRTYNEQFF TGCGCCAGCAGCTTGGGTAGAACCTACAATGAGCAGTTCTTC
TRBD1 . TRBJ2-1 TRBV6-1 CASSGGTGRIDEQFF TGTGCCAGCAGTGGCGGGACAGGGAGGATCGATGAGCAGTTCTTC
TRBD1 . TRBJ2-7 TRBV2 CASSEMTGWSLAYYEQYF TGTGCCAGCAGTGAAATGACAGGGTGGAGCTTAGCCTACTACGAGCAGTACTTC
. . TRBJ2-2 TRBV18 CASSPGQTTGELFF TGTGCCAGCTCACCTGGACAGACCACCGGGGAGCTGTTTTTT
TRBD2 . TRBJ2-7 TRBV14 CASSQGPLAAGGEQYF TGTGCCAGCAGCCAAGGTCCCCTAGCAGCCGGGGGGGAGCAGTACTTC
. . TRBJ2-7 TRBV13 CASSLGSYEQYF TGTGCCAGCAGCTTAGGTTCTTACGAGCAGTACTTC
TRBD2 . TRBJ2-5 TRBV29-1 CSVVRVAGSGETQYF TGCAGCGTTGTACGGGTAGCGGGATCTGGGGAGACCCAGTACTTC